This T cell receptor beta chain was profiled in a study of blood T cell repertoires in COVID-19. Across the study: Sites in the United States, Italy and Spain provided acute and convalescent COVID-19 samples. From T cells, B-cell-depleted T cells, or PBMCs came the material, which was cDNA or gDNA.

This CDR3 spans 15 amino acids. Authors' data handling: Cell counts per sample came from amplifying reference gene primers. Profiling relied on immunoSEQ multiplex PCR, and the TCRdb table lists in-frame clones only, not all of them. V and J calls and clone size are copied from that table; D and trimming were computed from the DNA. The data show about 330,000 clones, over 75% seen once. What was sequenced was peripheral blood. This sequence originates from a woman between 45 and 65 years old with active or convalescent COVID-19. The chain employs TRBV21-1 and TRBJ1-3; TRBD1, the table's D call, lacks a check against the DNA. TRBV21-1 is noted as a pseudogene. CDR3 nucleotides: TGTGCCAGCAGCGCTCCAGGAACCTCTGGAAACACCATATATTTT. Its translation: CASSAPGTSGNTIYF.